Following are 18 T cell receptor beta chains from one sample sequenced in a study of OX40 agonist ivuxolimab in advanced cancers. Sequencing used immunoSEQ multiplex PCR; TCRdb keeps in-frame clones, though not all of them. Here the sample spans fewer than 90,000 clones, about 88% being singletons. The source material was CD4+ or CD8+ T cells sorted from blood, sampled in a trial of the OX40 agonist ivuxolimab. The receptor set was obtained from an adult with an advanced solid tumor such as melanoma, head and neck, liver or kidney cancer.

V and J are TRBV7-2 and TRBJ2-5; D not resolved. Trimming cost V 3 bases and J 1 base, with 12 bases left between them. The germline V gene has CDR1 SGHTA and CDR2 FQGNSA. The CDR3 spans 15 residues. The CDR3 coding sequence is TGTGCCAGCAGCTTGGTAATATACAGCCAAGAGACCCAGTACTTC. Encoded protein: CASSLVIYSQETQYF.

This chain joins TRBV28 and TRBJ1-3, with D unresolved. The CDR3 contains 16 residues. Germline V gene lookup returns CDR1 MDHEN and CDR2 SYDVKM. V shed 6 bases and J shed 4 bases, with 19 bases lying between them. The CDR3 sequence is CASSPEGRTLGNTIYF. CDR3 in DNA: TGTGCCAGCAGCCCCGAAGGACGGACTTTAGGAAACACCATATATTTT.

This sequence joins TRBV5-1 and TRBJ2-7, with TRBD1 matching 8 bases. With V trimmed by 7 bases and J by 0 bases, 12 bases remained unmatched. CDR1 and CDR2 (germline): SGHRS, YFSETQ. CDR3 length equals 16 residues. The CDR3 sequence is CASSPGRDRLSYEQYF. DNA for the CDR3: TGCGCCAGCTCCCCGGGTAGGGACAGGCTCTCCTACGAGCAGTACTTC.

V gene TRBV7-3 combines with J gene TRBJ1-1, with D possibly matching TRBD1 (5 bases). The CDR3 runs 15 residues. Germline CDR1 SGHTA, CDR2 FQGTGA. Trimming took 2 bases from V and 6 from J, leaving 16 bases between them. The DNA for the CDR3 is TGTGCCAGCAGCTTATATTCGGGGGGGTTCTCTGAAGCTTTCTTT. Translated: CASSLYSGGFSEAFF.

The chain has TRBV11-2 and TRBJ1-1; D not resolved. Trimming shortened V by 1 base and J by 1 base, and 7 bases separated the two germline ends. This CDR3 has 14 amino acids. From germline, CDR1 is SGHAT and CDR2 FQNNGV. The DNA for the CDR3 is TGTGCCAGCAGCTTAGCCCCGGGGAACACTGAAGCTTTCTTT. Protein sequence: CASSLAPGNTEAFF.

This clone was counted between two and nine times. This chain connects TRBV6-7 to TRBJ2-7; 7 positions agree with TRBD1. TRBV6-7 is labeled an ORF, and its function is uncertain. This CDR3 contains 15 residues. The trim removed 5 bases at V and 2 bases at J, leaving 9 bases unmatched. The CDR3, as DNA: TGTGCCAGCAGTACCCTTGAAGGGGGCACCTACGAGCAGTACTTC. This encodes CASSTLEGGTYEQYF.

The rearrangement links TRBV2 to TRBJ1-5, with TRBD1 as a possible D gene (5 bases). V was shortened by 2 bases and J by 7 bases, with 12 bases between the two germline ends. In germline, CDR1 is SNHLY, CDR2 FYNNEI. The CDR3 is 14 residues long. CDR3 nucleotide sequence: TGTGCCAGCAGTGAAAATGCAGGGCCCCAGCCCCAGCATTTT. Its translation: CASSENAGPQPQHF.

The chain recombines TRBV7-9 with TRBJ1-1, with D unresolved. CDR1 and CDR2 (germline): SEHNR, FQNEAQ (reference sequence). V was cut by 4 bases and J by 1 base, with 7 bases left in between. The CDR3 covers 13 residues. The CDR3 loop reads CASSWTTNTEAFF. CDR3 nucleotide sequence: TGTGCCAGCAGCTGGACTACGAACACTGAAGCTTTCTTT.

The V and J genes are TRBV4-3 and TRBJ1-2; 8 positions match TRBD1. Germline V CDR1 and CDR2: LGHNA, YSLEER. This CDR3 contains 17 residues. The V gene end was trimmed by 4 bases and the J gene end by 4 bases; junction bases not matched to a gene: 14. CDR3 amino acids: CASSPQPTGAGSYGYTF. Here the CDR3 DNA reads TGCGCCAGCAGCCCCCAACCGACAGGGGCAGGAAGCTATGGCTACACCTTC.

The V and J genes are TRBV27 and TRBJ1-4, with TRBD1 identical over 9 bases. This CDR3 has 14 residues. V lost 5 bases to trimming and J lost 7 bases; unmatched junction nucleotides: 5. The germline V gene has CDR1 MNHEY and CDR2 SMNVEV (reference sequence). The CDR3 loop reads CASSTQGAGEKLFF. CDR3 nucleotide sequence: TGTGCCAGCAGTACACAGGGGGCGGGTGAAAAACTGTTTTTT.

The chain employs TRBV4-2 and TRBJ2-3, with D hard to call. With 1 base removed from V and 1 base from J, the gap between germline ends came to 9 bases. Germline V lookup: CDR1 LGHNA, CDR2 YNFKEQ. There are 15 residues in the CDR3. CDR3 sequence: CASSQAVGGTDTQYF. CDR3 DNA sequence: TGTGCCAGCAGCCAAGCGGTTGGCGGCACAGATACGCAGTATTTT.

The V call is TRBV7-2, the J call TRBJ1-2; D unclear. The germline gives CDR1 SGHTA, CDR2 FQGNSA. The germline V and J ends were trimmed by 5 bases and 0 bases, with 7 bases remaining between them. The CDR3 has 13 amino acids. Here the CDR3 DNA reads TGTGCCAGCAGCCCCCCAGCTAACTATGGCTACACCTTC. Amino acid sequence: CASSPPANYGYTF.

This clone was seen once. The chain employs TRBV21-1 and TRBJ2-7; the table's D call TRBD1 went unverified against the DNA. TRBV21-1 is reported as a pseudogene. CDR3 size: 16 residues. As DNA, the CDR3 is TGTGCCAGCAGCAAAGAGGGGGCCGACAGCGCCTACGAGCAGTACGTC. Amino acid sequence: CASSKEGADSAYEQYV.

CDR3 DNA sequence: TGTGCCAGCTCACCCAACAGCAACACCGGGGAGCTGTTTTTT. Encoded protein: CASSPNSNTGELFF. The chain uses TRBV18 and TRBJ2-2; D remains unclear. Trimming took 3 bases from V and 2 from J, leaving 7 bases between them. The CDR3 spans 14 residues. Germline CDR1 KGHSH, CDR2 LQKENI.

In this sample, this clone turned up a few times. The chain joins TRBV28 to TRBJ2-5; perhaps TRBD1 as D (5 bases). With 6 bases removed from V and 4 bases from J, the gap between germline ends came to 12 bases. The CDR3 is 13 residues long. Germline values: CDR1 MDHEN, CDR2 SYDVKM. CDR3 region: CASRWGRAETQYF. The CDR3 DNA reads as TGTGCCAGCAGGTGGGGCAGGGCAGAGACCCAGTACTTC.

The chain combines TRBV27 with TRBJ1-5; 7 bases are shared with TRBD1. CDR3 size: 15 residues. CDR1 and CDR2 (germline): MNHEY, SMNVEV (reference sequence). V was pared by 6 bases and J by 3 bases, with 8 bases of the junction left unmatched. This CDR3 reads CASSLTGSDNQPQHF. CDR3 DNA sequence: TGTGCCAGCAGCCTGACAGGGTCAGACAATCAGCCCCAGCATTTT.

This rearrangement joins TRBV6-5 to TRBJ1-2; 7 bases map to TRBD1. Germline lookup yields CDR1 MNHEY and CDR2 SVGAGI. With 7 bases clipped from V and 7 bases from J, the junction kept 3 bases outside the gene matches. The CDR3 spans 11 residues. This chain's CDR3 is CASIYRGGYTF. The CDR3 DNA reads TGTGCCAGCATATACAGGGGTGGCTACACCTTC.

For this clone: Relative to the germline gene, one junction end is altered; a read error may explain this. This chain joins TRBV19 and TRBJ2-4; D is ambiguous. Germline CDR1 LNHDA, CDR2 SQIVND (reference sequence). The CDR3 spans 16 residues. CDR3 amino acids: CASNIDVRPAKNIQYF. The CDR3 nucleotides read TGTGCCAGTAATATAGATGTCAGGCCGGCCAAAAACATTCAGTACTTC.